The subject of this entry is one T cell receptor (beta chain). The entry originates in a study of blood T cell repertoires in COVID-19. The overall study: PBMCs, B-cell-depleted T cells, or T cells were the source of the cDNA or gDNA that made up the material.

Original processing methods: Reference gene primer amplification yielded estimated nucleated cell counts. This table comes from immunoSEQ multiplex PCR, and its TCRdb copy is limited to in-frame clones, with some not included. That table gives V, J and clone size, and the DNA gave D and trimming. The sample gives around 270,000 clones, more than 85% of which show up once; roughly 4.9% is in the top ten. The Seattle patients joined while their infection was active and were tracked longitudinally afterward. The CDR3 runs 17 residues. Germline CDR1 and CDR2: LNHNV and YYDKDF (reference sequence). Trimming at V came to 0 bases and at J to 2 bases, leaving 8 bases not matched to a gene.

This chain joins TRBV15 and TRBJ2-3, with 7 positions matching TRBD2. The origin of this receptor is a woman aged 55-69 years with COVID-19, enrolled during active disease. Material: peripheral blood. CDR3 protein: CATSRDRGGRNTDTQYF. The CDR3 coding sequence is TGTGCCACCAGCAGAGATCGCGGCGGGAGAAACACAGATACGCAGTATTTT.